These 20 T cell receptor beta chains were all obtained from the same sample, sequenced in a study of shared clonotypes between healthy human individuals. The repertoire was sequenced with immunoSEQ multiplex PCR; TCRdb's copy has only in-frame clones and lacks some. The table lists about 2.4 million clones, 90% to 95% of them singletons, with 0.36% in the top ten. Sequencing used naive CD4+ T cells from PBMCs. Described subset: CD45RA+ positively selected. Every receptor here comes from a man younger than 35 in good health. Some clones in this sample may be carry-over from other donors' samples.

This clone was recorded only once. V and J are TRBV7-3 and TRBJ2-3; 11 bases are a match to TRBD1. Germline V gene sequence: CDR1 SGHTA, CDR2 FQGTGA. V was clipped by 6 bases and J by 1 base; unmatched bases: 9. CDR3 length equals 17 residues. The CDR3 spells CASSLVGQGVGTDTQYF. As DNA, the CDR3 is TGTGCCAGCAGTTTAGTGGGACAGGGGGTGGGCACAGATACGCAGTATTTT. Full variable domain (missing parts from reference TRBV7-3 and TRBJ2-3): GAGVSQTPSNKVTEKGKYVELRCDPISGHTALYWYRQSLGQGPEFLIYFQGTGAADDSGLPNDRFFAVRPEGSVSTLKIQRTERGDSAVYLCASSLVGQGVGTDTQYFGPGTRLTVL.

V gene TRBV15 combines with J gene TRBJ2-5; 9 bases match TRBD2. The CDR3 has 16 residues. Per the germline V gene, CDR1 is LNHNV and CDR2 is YYDKDF (reference sequence). The junction had 6 bases not matched to a gene; V was cut back by 0 bases and J by 4 bases. The DNA for the CDR3 is TGTGCCACCAGCAGAGATCGACTAGCGGTCAGAGAGACCCAGTACTTC. Protein: CATSRDRLAVRETQYF. Full variable domain (remainder filled in from reference TRBV15 and TRBJ2-5): DAMVIQNPRYQVTQFGKPVTLSCSQTLNHNVMYWYQQKSSQAPKLLFHYYDKDFNNEADTPDNFQSRRPNTSFCFLDIRSPGLGDTAMYLCATSRDRLAVRETQYFGPGTRLLVL.

This sequence joins TRBV5-1 and TRBJ2-6; unclear D gene. Looked up from germline, CDR1 is SGHRS and CDR2 is YFSETQ. The CDR3 has 13 residues. V lost 4 bases and J lost 2, with 4 bases in between. CDR3 sequence (DNA): TGCGCCAGCAGCGAGCCTGGGGCCAACGTCCTGACTTTC. Its protein is CASSEPGANVLTF.

In regard to this clone: The sample carries other DNA sequences with the same CDR3. The chain links TRBV5-1 to TRBJ2-7, with 10 bases that match TRBD2. The CDR3 covers 15 residues. Trimming removed 4 bases from V and 0 bases from J; junction bases left unmatched: 4. CDR1 is SGHRS and CDR2 is YFSETQ in the germline V gene. The CDR3 nucleotides are TGCGCCAGCAGCCCCGGACTAGCGGCCTCCTACGAGCAGTACTTC. This encodes CASSPGLAASYEQYF.

CDR3 in amino acids: CASSYSRVWNEQFF. For the CDR3, the DNA is TGTGCCAGCAGTTACTCGAGAGTATGGAATGAGCAGTTCTTC. The chain employs TRBV6-5 and TRBJ2-1; D remains ambiguous. Trimming took off 0 bases at V and 7 bases at J, with 10 bases between the two ends. The germline V gene encodes CDR1 MNHEY and CDR2 SVGAGI. This CDR3 region has 14 residues.

V usage is TRBV15 and J usage is TRBJ2-2, with D unclear. Trimming removed 0 bases at V and 4 bases at J, with 6 bases between. The CDR3 sequence is 14 residues long. Germline CDR1 reads LNHNV; CDR2 reads YYDKDF (reference sequence). CDR3 bases: TGTGCCACCAGCAGAGATTATGCCACCGGGGAGCTGTTTTTT. Residues: CATSRDYATGELFF.

A few counts support this clone. The chain employs TRBV29-1 and TRBJ1-1; 7 nucleotides align to TRBD1. The junction had 12 bases not matched to a gene; V was cut back by 4 bases and J by 10 bases. CDR3 length: 13 residues. Germline CDR1 reads SQVTM; CDR2 reads ANQGSEA. CDR3 nucleotides: TGCAGCGTTGCCCTCGACAGGGAAGCGAGAGCTTTCTTT. Translating it yields CSVALDREARAFF.

This clone was seen a handful of times. The J gene is TRBJ1-1, the V gene TRBV6-5; unclear D gene. Trimming cost V 6 bases and J 0 bases, with 8 bases left between them. Germline V gene lookup returns CDR1 MNHEY and CDR2 SVGAGI. This CDR3 spans 13 amino acids. The CDR3 nucleotides are TGTGCCAGCAGGGTTACCATGAACACTGAAGCTTTCTTT. It yields the protein CASRVTMNTEAFF.

The rearrangement joins TRBV4-3 to TRBJ2-3; D gene uncertain. Looked up from germline, CDR1 is LGHNA and CDR2 is YSLEER. V was clipped by 0 bases and J by 2 bases, with 6 bases between them. The CDR3 is 14 amino acids. The DNA of the CDR3 is TGCGCCAGCAGCCAAGACCAGTCCACAGATACGCAGTATTTT. Protein sequence: CASSQDQSTDTQYF.

The V and J genes are TRBV28 and TRBJ2-3, with D possibly being TRBD2 (5 bases). Between the trimmed V and J ends, which lost 5 bases and 0 bases, there was a span of 21 bases. The length of the CDR3 is 18 residues. Germline V gene lookup returns CDR1 MDHEN and CDR2 SYDVKM. The CDR3 loop reads CASSVGSGVSLSTDTQYF. The CDR3, as DNA: TGTGCCAGCAGTGTGGGTTCCGGGGTATCGCTTAGCACAGATACGCAGTATTTT.

The V and J genes are TRBV11-2 and TRBJ1-2; D gene ambiguous. There are 13 residues in the CDR3. Germline V gives CDR1 SGHAT, CDR2 FQNNGV. V was pared by 1 base and J by 4 bases, with 7 bases between. CDR3 sequence reads: CASSLGLSYGYTF. CDR3 sequence (DNA): TGTGCCAGCAGCTTAGGACTCTCCTATGGCTACACCTTC.

Comments on this clone: Different DNA sequences within this sample yield the same CDR3. This chain joins TRBV28 and TRBJ1-5; a weak D match, TRBD1 (5 bases). The germline V gene has CDR1 MDHEN and CDR2 SYDVKM. The length of the CDR3 is 12 residues. With 9 bases removed from V and 1 base from J, the gap between germline ends came to 7 bases. The CDR3 loop is CASGDSNQPQHF. Here the CDR3 DNA reads TGTGCCAGTGGGGACAGCAATCAGCCCCAGCATTTT.

The chain recombines TRBV4-1 with TRBJ1-6; D is ambiguous. Germline CDR1 reads MGHRA; CDR2 reads YSYEKL. The V end was cut by 1 base, the J end by 7 bases, with 11 bases between. There are 15 residues in the CDR3. CDR3 protein: CASSQVGNINSPLHF. CDR3 nucleotide sequence: TGCGCCAGCAGCCAAGTCGGTAACATCAATTCACCCCTCCACTTT.

The chain carries TRBV9 and TRBJ2-6, with D tentatively TRBD2 (6 bases). Germline values: CDR1 SGDLS, CDR2 YYNGEE. The CDR3 covers 18 residues. V shed 3 bases and J shed 0 bases, with 16 bases lying between them. In DNA, the CDR3 is TGTGCCAGCAGCGAAACCCCGGGACTTTTCTCTGGGGCCAACGTCCTGACTTTC. Protein product: CASSETPGLFSGANVLTF.

V and J are TRBV7-3 and TRBJ2-7; D gene unclear. From germline, CDR1 is SGHTA and CDR2 FQGTGA. V lost 1 base, J lost 3 bases, and 22 bases lay in between. CDR3 length equals 18 residues. The CDR3 protein is CASSLSSLSGQDGYEQYF. As DNA, the CDR3 is TGTGCCAGCAGCTTAAGTTCATTGAGTGGGCAGGATGGCTACGAGCAGTACTTC.

This clone was seen once. This rearrangement joins TRBV19 to TRBJ2-3, with 9 bases identical to TRBD2. Germline V gene lookup returns CDR1 LNHDA and CDR2 SQIVND (reference sequence). The ends lost 0 bases at V and 4 bases at J; junction bases unmatched: 8. The CDR3 loop spans 17 amino acids. CDR3 sequence: CASSIDRIAGVADTQYF. CDR3 DNA sequence: TGTGCCAGTAGTATAGATCGGATAGCGGGAGTTGCAGATACGCAGTATTTT.

Only one count was recorded for this clone. V and J are TRBV6-5 and TRBJ1-4; 7 bases fit TRBD1. Per the germline V gene, CDR1 is MNHEY and CDR2 is SVGAGI. The CDR3 is 15 amino acids. Germline trimming cut 0 bases from V and 7 bases from J; bases unmatched to any gene: 5. The CDR3 nucleotides are TGTGCCAGCAGTTACTCGGGCAGGGGGAGTGAAAAACTGTTTTTT. Amino acid sequence: CASSYSGRGSEKLFF.

The V gene is TRBV6-1, the J gene TRBJ2-5; D might be TRBD2 (6 bases). Germline V gene sequence: CDR1 MNHNS, CDR2 SASEGT. V dropped 2 bases and J dropped 0 bases, with 16 bases sitting between them. The CDR3 contains 17 residues. CDR3 DNA: TGTGCCAGCAGTGAATTGGCTAGCGTAAAGTACCAAGAGACCCAGTACTTC. The encoded protein is CASSELASVKYQETQYF.

This clone was seen just once. The chain links TRBV29-1 to TRBJ2-2, with 7 bases identical to TRBD2. V was clipped by 7 bases and J by 4 bases; unmatched bases: 6. The germline CDR1 and CDR2 sequences are SQVTM and ANQGSEA. The CDR3 is 13 residues long. CDR3 sequence reads: CSAGGLITGELFF. The CDR3 DNA reads TGCAGCGCTGGGGGACTAATCACCGGGGAGCTGTTTTTT.

V usage is TRBV29-1 and J usage is TRBJ2-2; D is possibly TRBD2 (6 bases). Trimming removed 7 bases at V and 2 bases at J, with 17 bases between. The CDR3 is made up of 15 amino acids. Per germline, CDR1 SQVTM and CDR2 ANQGSEA. The CDR3 DNA reads as TGCAGCGCCGGGGTCCGGGACTTAAACACCGGGGAGCTGTTTTTT. Translating gives CSAGVRDLNTGELFF.